The TCR beta chain under discussion was sequenced for a study of T cell clones after liver transplantation (dated by TCRdb to between 2018 and 2021). About the full investigation: ITN030ST, the source of the samples, was a randomized trial that attempted immunosuppression withdrawal within 2 years of liver transplantation. No induction therapy was given to the subjects, and standard immunosuppression was administered until randomization at 12-24 months post-transplant. The study cohort included 8 liver transplant recipients, of whom 3 were classified as tolerant and 5 as non-tolerant. Third party-reactive TCRbeta sequences were also identified from pre-transplant MLRs to serve as an antigen-independent comparator for donor-reactive sequences. Blood samples were collected pre-transplant, then pre-randomization ahead of withdrawal, and finally post-randomization once withdrawal had either been completed or failed. Donor-reactive T cell clones were identified by TCRbeta sequencing after a pre-transplant mixed lymphocyte reaction and then tracked in post-transplant blood. Tolerance was defined as complete withdrawal of immunosuppression for at least one year without a rise in liver enzymes beyond twice the upper limit of normal. Of the eight recipients, a few were HCV-positive, while the remaining recipients had been transplanted for non-autoimmune, non-viral indications.

The sample holds one count of this clone. Its antigen is not yet known. The input lacks base qualities; no much larger clone sits a single base away. Unstimulated PBMCs, after thawing, were stained for CD3, CD4 and CD8 and then FACS-sorted into CD3+CD4+ and CD3+CD8+ populations. Each of the 8 studied subjects was randomized to immunosuppression withdrawal. The Qiagen DNeasy Blood and Tissue Kit was used for isolation of genomic DNA. High-throughput TCRbeta CDR3 sequencing of frozen genomic DNA was performed by immunoSEQ, with PCR amplification, mapping, bias correction and internal controls included. In the authors' own workflow: Productive rearrangements were retained, and unique TCRbeta sequences were defined by the CDR3 nucleotide sequence together with the V and J gene. Donor-reactive sequences required at least 5-fold expansion in CFSE-low cells versus unstimulated pre-transplant cells and at least 0.01% frequency. Minimum frequency thresholds were set for each subject on the basis of the unstimulated sample with the lowest template count, so that a detection power of at least 90% was ensured. Jensen-Shannon divergence between the top 1000 TCRbeta sequences post- versus pre-transplant served as the measure of repertoire turnover. Two-sided Fisher's exact tests were used to test for changes in the detection of donor-reactive sequences. The table comes from immuneACCESS by way of TCRdb, which keeps in-frame sequences with V and J called. Part of the clones is missing from these tables; in studies checked, under half for an unresolved V gene and the rest for unknown reasons. D and trimming come from the DNA, and the V and J calls and clone size come from that table. The sample contains 55,000 to 70,000 clones, approximately 92% of them found a single time. 0.8% to 1% of the sample is in the top ten clones.

The junction carries 10 bases between V and J, which are trimmed by 5 bases and 3 bases respectively. Sequences SEHNR (CDR1) and FQNEAQ (CDR2) are obtained from the germline V gene (reference sequence). The CDR3 holds 13 amino acids from the cysteine to the phenylalanine. The read is trimmed to its CDR3 DNA, 39 bases read in frame from base 1. The research as a whole found: The conclusions were considered preliminary, being limited by small, heterogeneous patient numbers and non-standardized post-transplant time points. Since no allograft tissue specimens were available, donor-reactive T cells may have migrated into the graft instead of being deleted. Low numbers of available donor cells limited the measurable donor-reactive repertoire in two subjects. Donor-reactive sequences decreased more than third party-reactive sequences, which suggests partial antigen-specific deletion that was not related to withdrawal success. After accounting for repertoire turnover, donor-reactive detection was significantly reduced in 7 of 8 subjects for CD4 and 8 of 8 for CD8. Circulating donor-reactive CD4 TCRbeta sequences fell significantly post-transplant in most of the 8 subjects, irrespective of tolerance or HCV status.

The chain links TRBV7-9 with TRBJ1-1; the D gene cannot be resolved reliably. Sequenced material: CD4+ T cells from blood, taken less than 27 months after liver transplant. The TCR was taken from a human patient who received a liver transplant. Once a transplant has taken place, some T cells may be donor derived. Here the CDR3 is given as CASSVGGYTEAFF. The bases are TGTGCCAGCAGCGTGGGAGGGTACACTGAAGCTTTCTTT.